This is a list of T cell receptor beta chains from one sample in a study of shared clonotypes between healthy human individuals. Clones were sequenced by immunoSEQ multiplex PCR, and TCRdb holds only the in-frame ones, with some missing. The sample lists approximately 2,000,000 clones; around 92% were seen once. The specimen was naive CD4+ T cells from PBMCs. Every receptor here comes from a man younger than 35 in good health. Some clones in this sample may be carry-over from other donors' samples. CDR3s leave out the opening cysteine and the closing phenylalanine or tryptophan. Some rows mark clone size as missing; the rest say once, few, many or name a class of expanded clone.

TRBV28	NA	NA	ASTPGGGWSYEQY
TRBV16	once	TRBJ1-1	ASSQSAGTIGTEAF
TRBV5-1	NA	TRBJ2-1	ASSGLRTAREQF
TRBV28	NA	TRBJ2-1	ASSAKVPGLPYNEQF
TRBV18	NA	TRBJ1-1	ASSPLAGEGTEAF
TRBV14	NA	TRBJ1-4	ASSQDSGNSNEKLF
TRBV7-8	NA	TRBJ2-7	ASSTLRGPYEQY
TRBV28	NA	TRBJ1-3	ASSWDSLFSGNTIY
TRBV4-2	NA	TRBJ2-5	ASSQDWETHQETQY
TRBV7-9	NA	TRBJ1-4	ASSRRGDEKLF
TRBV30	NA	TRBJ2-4	AWRGDRARGNIQY
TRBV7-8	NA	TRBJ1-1	ASSLDRDLYTF
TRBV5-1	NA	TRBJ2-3	ASSLAPKVTDTQY
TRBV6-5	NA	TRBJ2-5	ASSYGGQGKETQY
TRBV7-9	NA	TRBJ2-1	ASSLFRLRINNEQF
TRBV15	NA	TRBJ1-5	ATSFGQHNQPQH
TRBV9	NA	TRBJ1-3	ASSVGHNSHSGNTIY
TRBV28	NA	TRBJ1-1	ASELNTEAF
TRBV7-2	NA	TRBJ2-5	ASSLSGREGETQY
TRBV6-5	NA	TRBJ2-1	ASSTEGGSYNEQF
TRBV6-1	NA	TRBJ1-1	ASSEWWGTEAF
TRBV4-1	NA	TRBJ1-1	ASSRPGTGVEAF
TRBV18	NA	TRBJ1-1	ASSPSSPGKAF
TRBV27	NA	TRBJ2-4	ASSYYSGGAAAKNIQY
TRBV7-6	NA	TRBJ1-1	ASSLNAGGTEAF